A selection of T cell receptor beta chains follows, all from one sample in a study of blood T cell repertoires in COVID-19. Produced via immunoSEQ multiplex PCR; TCRdb's table is partial and in-frame only. The sample lists about 310,000 clones, 80% to 90% occurring once. Sequencing was performed on peripheral blood. All receptors derive from a man aged 50 to 60 with active or convalescent COVID-19. Both conserved end residues are part of each CDR3. A D gene is named only where the DNA matches it firmly. The size field is filled for only some rows; it gives once, few, many or a size class.

j_gene,v_gene,abundance,d_gene,CDR3nt,CDR3aa
TRBJ2-3,TRBV6-5,once,-,TGTGCCAGCAGTTATCAGATCACAGATACGCAGTATTTT,CASSYQITDTQYF
TRBJ2-7,TRBV7-8,-,TRBD1,TGTGCCAGCAGCGTCGACAGGGGCTACGAGCAGTACTTC,CASSVDRGYEQYF
TRBJ1-3,TRBV18,-,-,TGTGCCAGCCTCAGGGATTACTCTGGAAACACCATATATTTT,CASLRDYSGNTIYF
TRBJ1-1,TRBV11-1,-,TRBD1,TGTGCCAGCAGCACGGGACAGGGAGGCACTGAAGCTTTCTTT,CASSTGQGGTEAFF
TRBJ1-5,TRBV28,-,-,TGTGCCCTGGCGGACAACCGTAGCAATCAGCCCCAGCATTTT,CALADNRSNQPQHF
TRBJ2-3,TRBV28,-,-,TGTGCCAGCAGTTTTCAGGGGTCCGGCACAGATACGCAGTATTTT,CASSFQGSGTDTQYF
TRBJ1-2,TRBV7-9,-,-,TGTGCCAGCACCACCCAGCCGGGTGGCTACACCTTC,CASTTQPGGYTF
TRBJ2-6,TRBV2,-,-,TGTGCCAGCAGTGAGTACCCGCTACGCGGTAGCTCTGGGGCCAACGTCCTGACTTTC,CASSEYPLRGSSGANVLTF
TRBJ1-1,TRBV2,-,-,TGTGCCAGCAGGGCAGGGATGTTCCAAGCTTTCTTT,CASRAGMFQAFF
TRBJ2-7,TRBV6-5,-,TRBD1,TGTGCCAGCAGAGCCGGGACAGGGGGGGCCTACGAGCAGTACTTC,CASRAGTGGAYEQYF
TRBJ2-1,TRBV3-1/TRBV3-2,-,TRBD1,TGTGCCAGCAGCCATAGGACAGGGGTCCTCAATGAGCAGTTCTTC,CASSHRTGVLNEQFF
TRBJ2-7,TRBV4-1,-,TRBD1,TGCGCCAGCAGCCAGGAGCAGGGGACAGGCCCCTCCGAGCAGTACTTC,CASSQEQGTGPSEQYF